This T cell receptor beta chain was captured in a study of regulatory T cells in long-lasting Graves disease. This clonotype appeared many times. Time point described: newly diagnosed GD, antithyroid drugs for less than 3 months. Researchers made the TCR library from RNA that was extracted from PBMCs. Construction of the TCR beta libraries employed iRepertoire HTBI primers in conjunction with Arm-PCR of CDR3 regions. Each CDR3 protein is one row after TCRdb ran MiXCR on the multiplex PCR reads. Of hundreds of thousands of distinct CDR3 sequences listed, approximately 15% are singletons. V lost 5 bases to trimming and J lost 6 bases, with 26 bases between them. The V gene's germline CDR1 is MNHEY and CDR2 SMNVEV (reference sequence). This CDR3 has 18 residues. This same sample was also part of a study on T cells in Graves' hyperthyroidism and ophthalmopathy.

The clonotype was recovered from a woman aged 30 to 39 with Graves disease. This sequence joins TRBV27 and TRBJ2-1, with D possibly being TRBD2 (6 bases). The sample consisted of peripheral blood mononuclear cells (PBMCs), taken at new diagnosis, from a patient treated with antithyroid drugs. As DNA, the CDR3 is TGTGCCAGCAGTCCCCTAATTTTTCTAGCGTCGTGTCTCAATGAGCAGTTCTTC. Encoded protein: CASSPLIFLASCLNEQFF.